These 16 T cell receptor beta chains share one sample of origin, sequenced in a study of blood T cell repertoires in COVID-19. The protocol was immunoSEQ multiplex PCR, while the TCRdb copy is restricted to in-frame clones and leaves out a portion. Of under 250,000 clones listed, over 80% are singletons. The sample comprised peripheral blood. These TCRs come from a middle-aged man with acute or convalescent COVID-19.

The V call is TRBV19, the J call TRBJ1-1; 7 bases agree with TRBD1. J gave up 4 bases and V 2 bases, and 1 base lay outside the gene matches. Germline V gene lookup returns CDR1 LNHDA and CDR2 SQIVND (reference sequence). This CDR3 comprises 13 residues. The CDR3 sequence: CASSIRGRTEAFF. The CDR3 DNA follows: TGTGCCAGTAGTATAAGGGGGCGCACTGAAGCTTTCTTT.

The sample holds one count of this clone. The chain combines TRBV18 with TRBJ1-5; possibly TRBD1 for D (5 bases). The CDR3 spans 14 residues. Germline CDR1 KGHSH, CDR2 LQKENI. V lost 4 bases and J lost 2, with 9 bases in between. CDR3 sequence: CASSRGAGNQPQHF. The CDR3 DNA reads TGTGCCAGCTCACGCGGGGCGGGCAATCAGCCCCAGCATTTT.

The chain joins TRBV30 to TRBJ2-3; possible D gene TRBD2, 5 bases. This CDR3 comprises 14 residues. Trimming took off 0 bases at V and 1 base at J, with 8 bases between the two ends. Germline assignment: CDR1 GTSNPN and CDR2 SVGIG (reference sequence). The CDR3 DNA reads TGTGCCTGGAGTGTAGGAGCGGGCACAGATACGCAGTATTTT. This sequence encodes CAWSVGAGTDTQYF.

The V and J genes are TRBV5-4 and TRBJ2-5; 11 nucleotides agree with TRBD1. The ends lost 3 bases at V and 4 bases at J; junction bases unmatched: 2. This CDR3 comprises 14 residues. The V gene's germline CDR1 is SGHNT and CDR2 YYREEE (reference sequence). This chain's CDR3 is CASSWGTGGETQYF. CDR3 in DNA: TGTGCCAGCAGCTGGGGGACAGGGGGAGAGACCCAGTACTTC.

The chain joins TRBV30 to TRBJ2-5; 7 nucleotides align to TRBD2. Germline V gene lookup returns CDR1 GTSNPN and CDR2 SVGIG (reference sequence). CDR3 length: 16 amino acids. V lost 1 base and J lost 7; bases outside the gene matches: 15. CDR3 sequence reads: CAWSEGGEGWTVTQYF. CDR3 sequence (DNA): TGTGCCTGGAGTGAAGGTGGGGAGGGTTGGACGGTGACCCAGTACTTC.

This chain connects TRBV19 to TRBJ1-4, with a possible D match to TRBD1 (5 bases). The CDR3 extends over 16 amino acids. Germline V gene lookup returns CDR1 LNHDA and CDR2 SQIVND (reference sequence). V lost 1 base and J 7 bases, leaving 16 bases between the germline ends. CDR3 in DNA: TGTGCCAGTAGTATAGCCTATTCTGCCGGGGGTGAAAAACTGTTTTTT. Translated, it gives CASSIAYSAGGEKLFF.

The chain has TRBV20-1 and TRBJ2-4, with TRBD2 as a possible D gene (6 bases). The CDR3 extends over 13 amino acids. CDR1 and CDR2 (germline): DFQATT, SNEGSKA (reference sequence). V lost 3 bases to trimming and J lost 4 bases, with 10 bases between them. The CDR3 protein is CSASWGRKNIQYF. Here the CDR3 DNA reads TGCAGTGCTAGTTGGGGGAGGAAAAACATTCAGTACTTC.

This chain joins TRBV6-1 and TRBJ1-2, with unresolved D. Per germline, CDR1 MNHNS and CDR2 SASEGT. The CDR3 loop spans 14 amino acids. Trimming left V 2 bases short and J 3 bases short, with 10 bases between. The CDR3 region is CASSENLQDYGYTF. The CDR3 region has the DNA TGTGCCAGCAGTGAAAACCTCCAGGACTATGGCTACACCTTC.

V usage is TRBV28 and J usage is TRBJ1-3, with D possibly being TRBD1 (6 bases). V was cut by 6 bases and J by 5 bases, with 14 bases left in between. CDR1 is MDHEN, CDR2 SYDVKM, per germline. This CDR3 is built from 14 residues. For the CDR3, the DNA is TGTGCCAGCAGGCCGGCAGGGGATCGAAACACCATATATTTT. Its translation: CASRPAGDRNTIYF. Together with reference TRBV28 and TRBJ1-3, the CDR3 gives the full variable domain: DVKVTQSSRYLVKRTGEKVFLECVQDMDHENMFWYRQDPGLGLRLIYFSYDVKMKEKGDIPEGYSVSREKKERFSLILESASTNQTSMYLCASRPAGDRNTIYFGEGSWLTVV.

This chain joins TRBV5-1 and TRBJ2-7; no clear D. The germline V gene encodes CDR1 SGHRS and CDR2 YFSETQ. The CDR3 contains 14 residues. V shed 3 bases and J shed 2 bases, with 12 bases lying between them. The CDR3 sequence is CASSSQTGTYEQYF. The DNA for the CDR3 is TGCGCCAGCAGCTCTCAGACTGGTACCTACGAGCAGTACTTC.

V and J are TRBV7-2 and TRBJ2-1; 14 nucleotides line up with TRBD2. The CDR3 extends over 16 amino acids. Per the germline V gene, CDR1 is SGHTA and CDR2 is FQGNSA. Trimming cost V 1 base and J 7 bases; bases outside gene matches: 3. The CDR3 spells CASSLEGTSGSNEQFF. DNA for the CDR3: TGTGCCAGCAGCTTAGAAGGGACTAGCGGGAGTAATGAGCAGTTCTTC. The variable domain in full, with the rest retrieved from reference TRBV7-2 and TRBJ2-1, is GAGVSQSPSNKVTEKGKDVELRCDPISGHTALYWYRQSLGQGLEFLIYFQGNSAPDKSGLPSDRFSAERTGGSVSTLTIQRTQQEDSAVYLCASSLEGTSGSNEQFFGPGTRLTVL.

This clone was observed once. The J gene is TRBJ2-3, the V gene TRBV3-1 (or the pseudogene TRBV3-2); D is unclear. Germline V CDR1 and CDR2: LGHDT, YNNKEL (reference sequence). Trimming pared 3 bases from V and 8 bases from J, leaving 12 bases between. The CDR3 consists of 13 residues. The CDR3 DNA sequence: TGTGCCAGCAGCCACTCCCAGGCAGTTACGCAGTATTTT. Amino acids: CASSHSQAVTQYF.

The chain is built from TRBV18 and TRBJ1-2; 7 bases are a match to TRBD1. There are 14 residues in the CDR3. Trimming took 0 bases from V and 8 from J; bases not matched to a gene: 6. The V gene's germline CDR1 is KGHSH and CDR2 LQKENI. The DNA for the CDR3 is TGTGCCAGCTCACCACCAGGGGGCGCCGGCGGCTACACCTTC. This encodes CASSPPGGAGGYTF. The entire variable domain, with the rest obtained from reference TRBV18 and TRBJ1-2, is as follows: NAGVMQNPRHLVRRRGQEARLRCSPMKGHSHVYWYRQLPEEGLKFMVYLQKENIIDESGMPKERFSAEFPKEGPSILRIQQVVRGDSAAYFCASSPPGGAGGYTFGSGTRLTVV.

This sequence joins TRBV3-1 (or the pseudogene TRBV3-2) and TRBJ1-2; TRBD1 matches 10 bases. V was pared by 4 bases and J by 1 base, with 3 bases of the junction left unmatched. The CDR3 is 15 amino acids. CDR1 is LGHDT, CDR2 YNNKEL, per germline (reference sequence). CDR3 coding DNA: TGTGCCAGCAGCCTTTGGACAGGGGGTAACTATGGCTACACCTTC. This gives the protein CASSLWTGGNYGYTF.

Concerning this clone itself: The same CDR3 is also encoded by other DNA sequences in this sample. The J gene is TRBJ1-6, the V gene TRBV4-2; D gene unclear. CDR1 and CDR2 (germline): LGHNA, YNFKEQ. Trimming pared 0 bases from V and 10 bases from J, leaving 10 bases between. This CDR3 is 14 amino acids long. CDR3: CASSQDRRESPLHF. CDR3 bases: TGTGCCAGCAGCCAAGACAGGCGGGAGTCACCCCTCCACTTT.

V usage is TRBV3-1 (or the pseudogene TRBV3-2) and J usage is TRBJ2-3, with D perhaps matching TRBD2 (5 bases). The V and J ends lost 1 base and 2 bases respectively, with 7 bases between them. The CDR3 is made up of 14 amino acids. CDR1 LGHDT and CDR2 YNNKEL come from the germline V gene (reference sequence). CDR3 amino acids: CASSQGLNTDTQYF. The CDR3 DNA reads TGTGCCAGCAGCCAAGGACTAAACACAGATACGCAGTATTTT.